What follows describes a single T cell receptor (beta chain). Its antigen remains unknown. The J segment lost 7 bases and the V segment lost 4 bases, leaving 11 bases of the junction unmatched. Germline V gene lookup returns CDR1 SGHTA and CDR2 FQGNSA. CDR3 length equals 16 residues. This specimen comes from a study of shared clonotypes between healthy human individuals. Study results and caveats: Larger richness was generally estimated for naive than memory subsets.

Only CD45RO-negative cells positively selected for CCR7 counted as naive CD8 cells, so terminally differentiated effector memory CD45RA+ cells were excluded. TCRdb's copy holds only in-frame clones and misses some; the assay was immunoSEQ multiplex PCR. Of roughly 2,000,000 clones listed, 85% to 95% were seen once; the top ten hold 1.5% to 2%. The clonotype comes from a man younger than 30 in good health. Some clones in this sample may be carry-over from other donors' samples. The rearrangement uses TRBV7-2 and TRBJ2-1; TRBD1 agrees at 9 bases. Sample: naive CD8+ T cells from PBMCs. The CDR3 here is CASSYPRTGDRNEQFF. Here the CDR3 DNA reads TGTGCCAGCAGCTATCCTCGGACAGGGGATAGAAATGAGCAGTTCTTC.